Presented here are 31 T cell receptor beta chains from one specimen sequenced in a study of beta chain features in type 1 diabetes. Expressed TCRB transcripts were sequenced because the isolated RNA had all been reverse transcribed beforehand. Libraries were prepared by immunoSEQ multiplex PCR; TCRdb keeps only in-frame clonotypes and omits some of them. The sample gives about 220,000 clones, approximately 10% of which show up once; roughly 1.3% is in the top ten. The sequenced material came from central memory CD4+ T cells from blood. These receptors came from a young man in good health.

This clone was detected only a few times. The genes are TRBV6-5 and TRBJ1-4, with D possibly being TRBD1 (5 bases). Germline assignment: CDR1 MNHEY and CDR2 SVGAGI. V dropped 2 bases and J dropped 10 bases, with 17 bases sitting between them. This CDR3 spans 15 amino acids. Here the CDR3 DNA reads TGTGCCAGCAGTTACGAGAGGGGACCTGGGGGAAAACTGTTTTTT. Amino acids: CASSYERGPGGKLFF.

This clone was seen only a few times. This rearrangement joins TRBV9 to TRBJ2-1; TRBD2 matches at 7 bases. Germline CDR1 and CDR2: SGDLS and YYNGEE. The V segment lost 3 bases and the J segment 13 bases; nucleotides outside the gene matches: 7. The CDR3 covers 12 residues. The chain's CDR3 is CASSERLAAQFF. The DNA for the CDR3 is TGTGCCAGCAGCGAGCGGCTAGCGGCCCAGTTCTTC.

The table lists this clone with a few counts. J is TRBJ2-7 and V is TRBV7-9, with 7 bases that match TRBD1. The junction had 6 bases not matched to a gene; V was cut back by 5 bases and J by 5 bases. CDR1 is SEHNR and CDR2 is FQNEAQ in the germline V gene (reference sequence). There are 13 residues in the CDR3. CDR3 residues: CASSRDDRDEQYF. CDR3 bases: TGTGCCAGCAGCCGGGACGACAGGGACGAGCAGTACTTC.

This clone was seen ten or more times. V usage is TRBV13 and J usage is TRBJ2-3, with 8 bases identical to TRBD2. The CDR3 has 15 residues. Unmatched junction bases numbered 5, after V lost 2 bases and J lost 4 bases. Germline-derived CDR1 and CDR2 are PRHDT and FYEKMQ (reference sequence). The CDR3 DNA is TGTGCCAGCAGCTTACCCCTAGCGGGCGCAGATACGCAGTATTTT. This gives the protein CASSLPLAGADTQYF.

This clone was detected only a few times. The rearrangement links TRBV7-2 to TRBJ2-7, with TRBD2 matching over 7 bases. The CDR3 length is 15 residues. The ends lost 3 bases at V and 7 bases at J; junction bases unmatched: 12. Germline CDR1 and CDR2: SGHTA and FQGNSA. This CDR3 is CASSLAGVPRPEQYF. DNA of the CDR3: TGTGCCAGCAGCTTGGCGGGAGTCCCCCGTCCGGAGCAGTACTTC.

The CDR3 DNA reads TGTGCCAGCAGGACCGGGACAGGCATCTATGGCTACACCTTC. Translating it yields CASRTGTGIYGYTF. This chain uses TRBV10-3 with TRBJ1-2, with 8 bases aligning to TRBD1. After removal of 10 bases from V and 4 bases from J, the junction contained 11 bases not matched to a gene. Germline lookup yields CDR1 ENHRY and CDR2 SYGVKD. This CDR3 is 14 amino acids long.

This clone turned up a few times. The rearrangement uses TRBV9 and TRBJ2-1; D possibly corresponds to TRBD1 (5 bases). The CDR3 consists of 15 residues. V lost 0 bases and J 0 bases, leaving 7 bases between the germline ends. Germline CDR1 and CDR2: SGDLS and YYNGEE. CDR3 in amino acids: CASSVGQGSYNEQFF. The DNA of the CDR3 is TGTGCCAGCAGCGTAGGGCAGGGCTCCTACAATGAGCAGTTCTTC.

V usage is TRBV10-3 and J usage is TRBJ1-1; D gene ambiguous. Between the trimmed V and J ends, which lost 6 bases and 3 bases, there was a span of 17 bases. CDR3 length equals 15 residues. The V gene's germline CDR1 is ENHRY and CDR2 SYGVKD. The CDR3 coding sequence is TGTGCCATCAGCTCCCAGTCGAGCTTCGACACTGAAGCTTTCTTT. It encodes CAISSQSSFDTEAFF.

The chain combines TRBV19 with TRBJ2-2; TRBD2 is a possible D gene (5 bases). Germline CDR1 and CDR2: LNHDA and SQIVND (reference sequence). The germline V and J ends were trimmed by 9 bases and 6 bases, with 17 bases remaining between them. The CDR3 runs 14 residues. The DNA for the CDR3 is TGTGCCAGCCGACTAACAGCATCATCCGGGGAGCTGTTTTTT. Its protein product is CASRLTASSGELFF.

This chain links TRBV7-2 with TRBJ2-7; the D is unclear. This CDR3 is 14 amino acids long. CDR1 and CDR2 from the germline V gene are SGHTA and FQGNSA. V was shortened by 1 base and J by 2 bases, with 9 bases between the two germline ends. The CDR3 DNA reads TGTGCCAGCAGCTTAGACCCCACGGCCTACGAGCAGTACTTC. Protein: CASSLDPTAYEQYF. The full variable domain, with the rest looked up from reference TRBV7-2 and TRBJ2-7, is GAGVSQSPSNKVTEKGKDVELRCDPISGHTALYWYRQSLGQGLEFLIYFQGNSAPDKSGLPSDRFSAERTGGSVSTLTIQRTQQEDSAVYLCASSLDPTAYEQYFGPGTRLTVT.

This clone has just a few counts. The genes are TRBV30 and TRBJ1-2; D call uncertain. The germline V gene has CDR1 GTSNPN and CDR2 SVGIG (reference sequence). The CDR3 has 11 amino acids. Trimming cost V 2 bases and J 6 bases, with 7 bases left between them. For the CDR3, the DNA is TGTGCCTGGAGTCTCGGAGATGGCTACACCTTC. Its translation is CAWSLGDGYTF.

The J gene is TRBJ1-1, the V gene TRBV18; the D is unclear. The CDR3 is 14 amino acids. Per the germline V gene, CDR1 is KGHSH and CDR2 is LQKENI. V gave up 4 bases and J gave up 10 bases, with 19 bases separating them. The CDR3: CASSQDSPDKRAFF. The DNA of the CDR3 is TGTGCCAGCTCACAGGACTCCCCCGATAAGCGAGCTTTCTTT.

At least ten counts were recorded for this clone. The V and J genes are TRBV6-6 and TRBJ2-3; D assignment may be TRBD1 or TRBD2 (6 bases each). There are 14 residues in the CDR3. The germline V gene has CDR1 MNHNY and CDR2 SVGAGI (reference sequence). The V gene lost 5 bases and the J gene lost 4 bases, with 13 bases spanning the gap. The CDR3 DNA is TGTGCCAGCAGTGTCACGGGGGCCGCAGATACGCAGTATTTT. It specifies CASSVTGAADTQYF.

This clone has ten or more counts. The genes are TRBV29-1 and TRBJ2-3; TRBD2 matches 9 bases. Germline V gene lookup returns CDR1 SQVTM and CDR2 ANQGSEA. V shed 7 bases, J shed 3 bases, and the junction held 5 bases outside the gene matches. This CDR3 spans 13 amino acids. CDR3 sequence (DNA): TGCAGCGGGGACAGCGGGGGGACAGATACGCAGTATTTT. Its translation: CSGDSGGTDTQYF.

The gene calls are TRBV10-3 and TRBJ2-1; the match to TRBD2 covers 14 bases. V dropped 7 bases and J dropped 12; count of bases not matched to a gene: 8. CDR1 is ENHRY, CDR2 SYGVKD, per germline. The CDR3 consists of 14 residues. The CDR3 protein is CAIKPGLAGEVQFF. The CDR3 region has the DNA TGTGCCATCAAGCCGGGACTAGCGGGAGAGGTGCAGTTCTTC.

This sequence joins TRBV9 and TRBJ2-3; the match to TRBD1 covers 9 bases. The CDR3 has 17 amino acids. The V gene end was trimmed by 4 bases and the J gene end by 3 bases; junction bases not matched to a gene: 12. From germline, CDR1 is SGDLS and CDR2 YYNGEE. The CDR3 nucleotides are TGTGCCAGCAGCCAAGATCTGTACAGGGGGCTAACAGATACGCAGTATTTT. Its protein is CASSQDLYRGLTDTQYF.

This clone was seen many times. Other DNA sequences in the sample encode the same CDR3. J is TRBJ2-7 and V is TRBV27; D may be TRBD1 (5 bases). CDR3 length equals 13 residues. V lost 5 bases and J 6 bases, leaving 14 bases between the germline ends. The V gene's germline CDR1 is MNHEY and CDR2 SMNVEV (reference sequence). The chain's CDR3 is CASSPRTRGEQYF. CDR3 nucleotide sequence: TGTGCCAGCAGTCCGAGGACACGCGGCGAGCAGTACTTC.

The rearrangement uses TRBV7-7 and TRBJ2-5, with D hard to call. CDR3 size: 14 residues. Germline CDR1 and CDR2: SSHAT and FNYEAQ (reference sequence). V was pared by 1 base and J by 5 bases, with 11 bases between. CDR3 DNA: TGTGCCAGCAGCTTAGGCTCTCTGGGCGAGACCCAGTACTTC. It is translated as CASSLGSLGETQYF.

The rearrangement joins TRBV6-1 to TRBJ2-5; D may be TRBD2 (5 bases). CDR3 size: 13 residues. V was clipped by 8 bases and J by 2 bases, with 12 bases between them. The germline CDR1 and CDR2 sequences are MNHNS and SASEGT. CDR3 bases: TGTGCCAGCGAGAGGGAAAGTCAAGAGACCCAGTACTTC. Protein sequence: CASERESQETQYF.

This clone was counted ten times or more. The chain has TRBV28 and TRBJ1-2, with a tentative D call TRBD1 (6 bases). The V and J ends lost 3 bases and 6 bases respectively, with 17 bases between them. Looked up from germline, CDR1 is MDHEN and CDR2 is SYDVKM. This CDR3 comprises 15 residues. CDR3 sequence reads: CASSLAEYRENGYTF. The CDR3 DNA reads as TGTGCCAGCAGTTTGGCCGAATACAGGGAAAATGGCTACACCTTC.

This clone has ten or more counts. The chain links TRBV14 to TRBJ1-1; a possible D gene is TRBD1 (5 bases). The germline gives CDR1 SGHDN, CDR2 FVKESK. V shed 5 bases and J shed 10 bases, with 20 bases lying between them. This CDR3 spans 14 amino acids. The CDR3, as DNA: TGTGCCAGCAGCGAGCTGACTTGGGGACTTGGAGCTTTCTTT. This gives the protein CASSELTWGLGAFF.

To note about this clone: One end of the junction is discordant with germline, which a read error may explain. The CDR3 loop is CASSLDMAIEMNF. In DNA, the CDR3 is TGTGCCAGCAGCTTAGATATGGCCATCGAGATGAACTTC. V is TRBV7-2 and J is TRBJ2-7; D remains unclear. Germline V gives CDR1 SGHTA, CDR2 FQGNSA. The CDR3 extends over 13 amino acids.

The genes are TRBV10-3 and TRBJ2-1; D possibly corresponds to TRBD2 (5 bases). The CDR3 has 15 amino acids. Germline-derived CDR1 and CDR2 are ENHRY and SYGVKD. V gave up 0 bases and J gave up 7 bases, with 13 bases separating them. CDR3 region: CAISESEGRWNEQFF. The CDR3 bases are TGTGCCATCAGTGAGTCTGAGGGAAGGTGGAATGAGCAGTTCTTC.

This clone showed up many times. This chain connects TRBV29-1 to TRBJ2-7; no clear D gene. The ends were cut back, 4 bases at V and 6 bases at J, with 13 bases in the middle. The germline gives CDR1 SQVTM, CDR2 ANQGSEA. The CDR3 covers 12 residues. The CDR3 nucleotides read TGCAGCGTTGCATGGGGTCCCCTCGAGCAGTACTTC. This sequence encodes CSVAWGPLEQYF.

At least ten counts were recorded for this clone. This rearrangement joins TRBV14 to TRBJ2-1, with 8 bases matching TRBD1. V was clipped by 4 bases and J by 2 bases; unmatched bases: 7. CDR1 is SGHDN and CDR2 is FVKESK in the germline V gene. This CDR3 has 16 amino acids. CDR3 nucleotides: TGTGCCAGCAGCCCGCACAGGGGGGTTACCTACAATGAGCAGTTCTTC. Translating gives CASSPHRGVTYNEQFF.

The sample holds a few counts of this clone. This rearrangement joins TRBV19 to TRBJ2-1; 15 bases map to TRBD2. CDR1 and CDR2 (germline): LNHDA, SQIVND (reference sequence). The junction had 5 bases not matched to a gene; V was cut back by 7 bases and J by 1 base. The CDR3 has 17 amino acids. In DNA, the CDR3 is TGTGCCAGTACCTCGGGACTAGCGGGAGGATCCTACAATGAGCAGTTCTTC. This gives the protein CASTSGLAGGSYNEQFF.

The rearrangement uses TRBV10-3 and TRBJ1-5; D is undetermined. With 6 bases removed from V and 0 bases from J, the gap between germline ends came to 6 bases. This CDR3 is built from 13 residues. The germline V gene encodes CDR1 ENHRY and CDR2 SYGVKD. This CDR3 is CAIREYSNQPQHF. CDR3 DNA sequence: TGTGCCATCAGGGAATATAGCAATCAGCCCCAGCATTTT.

This clone turned up a few times. The chain uses TRBV30 and TRBJ2-3; 11 bases agree with TRBD1. The CDR3 spans 13 residues. With V trimmed by 5 bases and J by 6 bases, 4 bases remained unmatched. Germline V gene sequence: CDR1 GTSNPN, CDR2 SVGIG (reference sequence). CDR3 region: CAWGTGGTDTQYF. CDR3 DNA: TGTGCCTGGGGGACAGGGGGTACTGATACGCAGTATTTT. The variable domain in full, completed from reference TRBV30 and TRBJ2-3, reads SQTIHQWPATLVQPVGSPLSLECTVEGTSNPNLYWYRQAAGRGLQLLFYSVGIGQISSEVPQNLSASRPQDRQFILSSKKLLLSDSGFYLCAWGTGGTDTQYFGPGTRLTVL.

The gene calls are TRBV6-1 and TRBJ2-4, with 7 bases identical to TRBD2. Trimming removed 6 bases from V and 6 bases from J; junction bases left unmatched: 5. CDR1 MNHNS and CDR2 SASEGT come from the germline V gene. There are 13 residues in the CDR3. The CDR3 bases are TGTGCCAGCAGAGGAGCGGGACCAAACATTCAGTACTTC. Amino acids: CASRGAGPNIQYF.

This clone was recorded many times. This chain uses TRBV30 with TRBJ2-1, with 10 nucleotides matching TRBD2. In germline, CDR1 is GTSNPN, CDR2 SVGIG (reference sequence). V shed 7 bases, J shed 0 bases, and the junction held 9 bases outside the gene matches. This CDR3 has 16 amino acids. The DNA of the CDR3 is TGTGCCTCGACCGGGGCTAGCGGGAGCTCCTACAATGAGCAGTTCTTC. Encoded protein: CASTGASGSSYNEQFF.

The chain is built from TRBV6-5 and TRBJ2-6; the D is unclear. The CDR3 extends over 14 amino acids. Trimming pared 7 bases from V and 2 bases from J, leaving 9 bases between. Germline CDR1 and CDR2: MNHEY and SVGAGI. CDR3 loop: CASNRSPGANVLTF. The CDR3 nucleotides are TGTGCCAGCAACCGCTCTCCTGGGGCCAACGTCCTGACTTTC.